Shown below are 25 T cell receptor beta chains from a single sample sequenced in a study of human T cells and chemical hapten exposure. TCRdb called the RACE reads again in MiXCR, with one record for every CDR3 protein. The profile covers roughly 380,000 distinct CDR3 sequences, with roughly 6% appearing a single time and approximately 5.4% taken by the ten largest. As for time point: patch test 2, 6 weeks after DPC sensitization. As to treatment: therapeutic diphenylcyclopropenone sensitization with weekly scalp DPC. The sample was whole blood, taken in connection with sensitization to the hapten diphenylcyclopropenone (DPC). The source is a woman aged 18-29 years with alopecia areata. Some clones in this sample may be carry-over from other donors' samples.

The table lists this clonotype with a few counts. This chain joins TRBV7-2 and TRBJ2-3; D is uncertain. CDR1 and CDR2 (germline): SGHTA, FQGNSA. The V and J ends lost 5 bases and 9 bases respectively, with 12 bases between them. This CDR3 is 12 amino acids long. DNA of the CDR3: TGTGCCAGCAGCCGAGACCAAACAACGCAGTATTTT. It specifies CASSRDQTTQYF.

This clonotype appeared many times. V gene TRBV10-3 combines with J gene TRBJ2-3, with 10 bases fitting TRBD1. This CDR3 spans 15 amino acids. The junction had 7 bases not matched to a gene; V was cut back by 6 bases and J by 4 bases. Per the germline V gene, CDR1 is ENHRY and CDR2 is SYGVKD. CDR3 DNA: TGTGCCATCAGAAAAGGGACAGGGGAATCAGATACGCAGTATTTT. This gives the protein CAIRKGTGESDTQYF.

This clonotype has a handful of counts. The chain couples TRBV6-5 to TRBJ2-7; D is unclear. The CDR3 consists of 14 residues. Germline V gene lookup returns CDR1 MNHEY and CDR2 SVGAGI. The V and J ends lost 2 bases and 2 bases respectively, with 10 bases between them. The CDR3 here is CASSYGSSAYEQYF. The CDR3 region has the DNA TGTGCCAGCAGTTACGGAAGCTCAGCCTACGAGCAGTACTTC.

This clonotype has ten or more counts. This rearrangement joins TRBV7-2 to TRBJ1-5; tentatively, D is TRBD1 (6 bases). Germline V gives CDR1 SGHTA, CDR2 FQGNSA. The V end was cut by 3 bases, the J end by 1 base, with 13 bases between. This CDR3 has 16 residues. The chain's CDR3 is CASSFNSGGSNQPQHF. CDR3 coding DNA: TGTGCCAGCAGCTTTAATTCGGGGGGCAGCAATCAGCCCCAGCATTTT.

There are a few counts of this clonotype. The V and J genes are TRBV12-3 or TRBV12-4 and TRBJ2-3, with 7 bases aligning to TRBD1. The CDR3 sequence is 14 residues long. V trimming: 8 bases; J trimming: 3 bases; junction bases outside the gene matches: 8. The CDR3 is CASDAQGKTDTQYF. CDR3 sequence (DNA): TGTGCCAGCGACGCACAGGGGAAGACAGATACGCAGTATTTT.

This clonotype came up a few times. CDR3 residues: CASSLDRGPDGELFF. CDR3 DNA sequence: TGTGCCAGCAGCTTGGACAGGGGGCCGGACGGGGAGCTGTTTTTT. This rearrangement joins TRBV7-2 to TRBJ2-2, with TRBD1 matching 11 bases. CDR1 is SGHTA, CDR2 FQGNSA, per germline. This CDR3 is built from 15 residues. With 3 bases clipped from V and 7 bases from J, the junction kept 4 bases outside the gene matches. The whole variable domain, filled in from reference TRBV7-2 and TRBJ2-2, reads GAGVSQSPSNKVTEKGKDVELRCDPISGHTALYWYRQSLGQGLEFLIYFQGNSAPDKSGLPSDRFSAERTGGSVSTLTIQRTQQEDSAVYLCASSLDRGPDGELFFGEGSRLTVL.

At least ten counts were recorded for this clonotype. The V and J genes are TRBV6-5 and TRBJ1-1, with unresolved D. Germline-derived CDR1 and CDR2 are MNHEY and SVGAGI. This CDR3 is 15 amino acids long. V shed 0 bases and J shed 0 bases, with 8 bases lying between them. The CDR3 nucleotides are TGTGCCAGCAGTTACTCGGCAGTCATGAACACTGAAGCTTTCTTT. It specifies CASSYSAVMNTEAFF.

This CDR3 is CATSFLKIAKNIQYF. DNA for the CDR3: TGTGCCACCAGCTTTCTGAAAATAGCCAAAAACATTCAGTACTTC. The rearrangement joins TRBV15 to TRBJ2-4; D is uncertain. V dropped 5 bases and J dropped 0 bases, with 11 bases sitting between them. CDR1 and CDR2 from the germline V gene are LNHNV and YYDKDF (reference sequence). The CDR3 consists of 15 residues. Complete variable domain (other parts from reference TRBV15 and TRBJ2-4): DAMVIQNPRYQVTQFGKPVTLSCSQTLNHNVMYWYQQKSSQAPKLLFHYYDKDFNNEADTPDNFQSRRPNTSFCFLDIRSPGLGDTAMYLCATSFLKIAKNIQYFGAGTRLSVL.

This clonotype was counted at least ten times. The gene calls are TRBV3-1 and TRBJ1-2; 8 bases are shared with TRBD1. The CDR3 contains 14 residues. CDR1 is LGHDT and CDR2 is YNNKEL in the germline V gene (reference sequence). With 4 bases clipped from V and 7 bases from J, the junction kept 8 bases outside the gene matches. The CDR3 is CASSLPGGLLGYTF. The CDR3 DNA sequence: TGTGCCAGCAGCCTGCCAGGGGGCCTTCTTGGCTACACCTTC.

The rearrangement joins TRBV18 to TRBJ2-1; 7 bases line up with TRBD1. Germline V gene data show CDR1 as KGHSH and CDR2 as LQKENI. Losses at the gene ends were 1 base for V and 6 bases for J; bases not matched to a gene: 15. The CDR3 is 18 amino acids. The CDR3 loop is CASSPREGAWRIRNEQFF. The CDR3 DNA reads as TGTGCCAGCTCACCACGTGAGGGGGCCTGGAGGATCCGCAATGAGCAGTTCTTC. Full variable domain (missing parts from reference TRBV18 and TRBJ2-1): NAGVMQNPRHLVRRRGQEARLRCSPMKGHSHVYWYRQLPEEGLKFMVYLQKENIIDESGMPKERFSAEFPKEGPSILRIQQVVRGDSAAYFCASSPREGAWRIRNEQFFGPGTRLTVL.

This clonotype was counted ten times or more. CDR3 protein: CASSSFTGGGSTHTDTQYF. For the CDR3, the DNA is TGTGCCAGCAGTTCCTTTACAGGGGGCGGCTCCACACACACAGATACGCAGTATTTT. The chain employs TRBV6-2 or TRBV6-3 and TRBJ2-3; the match to TRBD1 covers 9 bases. The junction had 16 bases not matched to a gene; V was cut back by 4 bases and J by 2 bases. This CDR3 is built from 19 residues. Germline lookup yields CDR1 MNHEY and CDR2 SVGEGT.

This clonotype was detected many times. Here the CDR3 reads CASSLRSTDTQYF. The CDR3 nucleotides read TGTGCCAGCAGCTTGCGTTCCACAGATACGCAGTATTTT. The chain couples TRBV11-1 to TRBJ2-3, with D unclear. Trimming shortened V by 3 bases and J by 2 bases, and 6 bases separated the two germline ends. Germline CDR1 is SGHAT and CDR2 is FQDESV (reference sequence). The CDR3 consists of 13 residues.

This sequence joins TRBV2 and TRBJ2-1; possible D gene TRBD1, 6 bases. The CDR3 consists of 19 residues. Trimming shortened V by 7 bases and J by 4 bases, and 29 bases separated the two germline ends. Germline CDR1 is SNHLY and CDR2 is FYNNEI. The CDR3 DNA follows: TGTGCCAGCAATCCCCCAGGGGTGTTCTCCTCGTTAAGATACAATGAGCAGTTCTTC. It specifies CASNPPGVFSSLRYNEQFF.

This sequence joins TRBV4-3 and TRBJ1-6, with TRBD1 matching over 10 bases. CDR1 and CDR2 from the germline V gene are LGHNA and YSLEER. J lost 11 bases, V lost 0 bases, and 4 bases had no gene match. The length of the CDR3 is 15 residues. In DNA, the CDR3 is TGCGCCAGCAGCCAAGAGACAGGGGGCGTGACACCCCTCCACTTT. Residues: CASSQETGGVTPLHF.

The sample holds many counts of this clonotype. For the CDR3, the DNA is TGTGCCAGCAGTTGGGTGCCTCAGGCCCATGACACTGAAGCTTTCTTT. It yields the protein CASSWVPQAHDTEAFF. The rearrangement links TRBV27 to TRBJ1-1; D gene uncertain. The ends were cut back, 4 bases at V and 3 bases at J, with 18 bases in the middle. Per the germline V gene, CDR1 is MNHEY and CDR2 is SMNVEV (reference sequence). The CDR3 covers 16 residues.

This clonotype was detected many times. The genes are TRBV20-1 and TRBJ1-6, with D possibly matching TRBD1 (5 bases). Germline V lookup: CDR1 DFQATT, CDR2 SNEGSKA (reference sequence). The CDR3 runs to 10 residues. Trimming stripped 5 bases from V and 14 bases from J, with 10 bases between. The CDR3, as DNA: TGCAGTGCTCTCGGGGGGTCCCTCCACTTT. Amino acids: CSALGGSLHF.

This clonotype occurred many times. The V gene is TRBV6-5, the J gene TRBJ2-7; D is possibly TRBD1 or TRBD2 (5 bases each). Trimming pared 0 bases from V and 0 bases from J, leaving 9 bases between. Germline CDR1 reads MNHEY; CDR2 reads SVGAGI. The CDR3 contains 15 residues. The CDR3 region has the DNA TGTGCCAGCAGTTACTCGAACGGGGCCTCCTACGAGCAGTACTTC. Translation gives CASSYSNGASYEQYF.

This clonotype was seen many times. The rearrangement links TRBV29-1 to TRBJ1-1; a possible D gene is TRBD1 (6 bases). The ends were cut back, 5 bases at V and 1 base at J, with 11 bases in the middle. Germline lookup yields CDR1 SQVTM and CDR2 ANQGSEA. The CDR3 covers 13 residues. The CDR3 sequence is CSVRQQGNTEAFF. CDR3 coding DNA: TGCAGCGTTAGACAACAGGGGAACACTGAAGCTTTCTTT.

At least ten counts were recorded for this clonotype. The V and J genes are TRBV20-1 and TRBJ1-4; D is ambiguous. CDR3 length: 11 amino acids. Per the germline V gene, CDR1 is DFQATT and CDR2 is SNEGSKA (reference sequence). Trimming took off 0 bases at V and 4 bases at J, with 0 bases between the two ends. CDR3 bases: TGCAGTGCTAGAGATAATGAAAAACTGTTTTTT. Translating it yields CSARDNEKLFF.

This clonotype was found a few times. This chain uses TRBV6-5 with TRBJ2-3; the match to TRBD2 covers 11 bases. J gave up 4 bases and V 0 bases, and 3 bases lay outside the gene matches. The length of the CDR3 is 16 residues. The germline CDR1 and CDR2 sequences are MNHEY and SVGAGI. CDR3 region: CASSYSTSGGSDTQYF. The CDR3 DNA is TGTGCCAGCAGTTACTCTACTAGCGGGGGATCAGATACGCAGTATTTT.

This clonotype has a count of ten or more. The chain combines TRBV12-3 or TRBV12-4 with TRBJ1-2; D is unclear. V lost 1 base to trimming and J lost 2 bases, with 8 bases between them. The CDR3 runs to 14 residues. CDR3 loop: CASSLGGENYGYTF. The DNA for the CDR3 is TGTGCCAGCAGTTTAGGGGGAGAGAACTATGGCTACACCTTC.

This clonotype was counted many times. The CDR3 bases are TGTGCCAGTAGGGGATCGCGCTATGGCTACACCTTC. Translation: CASRGSRYGYTF. This chain links TRBV19 with TRBJ1-2; D gene uncertain. The length of the CDR3 is 12 residues. Trimming took off 6 bases at V and 4 bases at J, with 9 bases between the two ends. Germline V gives CDR1 LNHDA, CDR2 SQIVND (reference sequence).

The chain uses TRBV20-1 and TRBJ2-2, with 10 bases aligning to TRBD2. The CDR3 has 14 amino acids. From germline, CDR1 is DFQATT and CDR2 SNEGSKA (reference sequence). V gave up 5 bases and J gave up 2 bases; unmatched junction bases: 2. CDR3 nucleotides: TGCAGTGCTTCTAGCGGGGGAAACACCGGGGAGCTGTTTTTT. This sequence encodes CSASSGGNTGELFF.

V and J are TRBV11-2 and TRBJ2-3, with D uncertain. The CDR3 consists of 10 residues. Germline V lookup: CDR1 SGHAT, CDR2 FQNNGV. V lost 6 bases and J lost 9, with 7 bases in between. The CDR3 DNA follows: TGTGCCAGCAGTACGCTCACGCAGTATTTT. Translation gives CASSTLTQYF.

This clonotype showed up just a few times. The chain has TRBV29-1 and TRBJ2-3; D remains ambiguous. CDR3 length: 13 amino acids. Germline V lookup: CDR1 SQVTM, CDR2 ANQGSEA. V lost 3 bases and J 2 bases, leaving 9 bases between the germline ends. CDR3 sequence: CSVDRLDTDTQYF. Written as DNA, the CDR3 is TGCAGCGTTGATCGCTTAGACACAGATACGCAGTATTTT.